Each of the 28 T cell receptor beta chains below was sequenced from the same sample in a study of blood T cell repertoires in COVID-19. Assay: immunoSEQ multiplex PCR; the TCRdb copy retains only in-frame clones and omits some. The sample shows around 49,000 clones, 60% to 80% of them seen only once. The sequenced sample was PBMCs or T cells enriched from blood (not recorded which). These receptors all come from a woman in her 50s with acute COVID-19.

CDR3 nucleotides: TGTGCCAGCAGTTACTCGAGCGGGCAGTATGGCTACACCTTC. It yields the protein CASSYSSGQYGYTF. The gene calls are TRBV6-5 and TRBJ1-2; unclear D gene. Germline V gene data show CDR1 as MNHEY and CDR2 as SVGAGI. The CDR3 consists of 14 residues. The V gene lost 0 bases and the J gene lost 5 bases, with 10 bases spanning the gap.

A word on this clone: The junction does not match germline at one end; this may be a read error. This chain uses TRBV7-7 with TRBJ2-2; D unresolved. Per the germline V gene, CDR1 is SSHAT and CDR2 is FNYEAQ (reference sequence). The length of the CDR3 is 14 residues. CDR3: CASKVTPNTGELFF. The CDR3 nucleotides are TGTGCTAGCAAAGTCACTCCGAACACCGGGGAGCTGTTTTTT.

The chain couples TRBV3-1 (or the pseudogene TRBV3-2) to TRBJ2-5; no clear D. There are 11 residues in the CDR3. Germline V CDR1 and CDR2: LGHDT, YNNKEL (reference sequence). The V end was cut by 5 bases, the J end by 2 bases, with 3 bases between. In nucleotides, the CDR3 is TGTGCCAGCAGCTCTCAAGAGACCCAGTACTTC. It encodes CASSSQETQYF.

The chain is built from TRBV4-1 and TRBJ1-1, with 7 bases lining up with TRBD1. The germline V gene has CDR1 MGHRA and CDR2 YSYEKL. This CDR3 has 14 amino acids. J lost 1 base, V lost 1 base, and 0 bases had no gene match. The CDR3 coding sequence is TGCGCCAGCAGCCAAGCAGGGGGGAACACTGAAGCTTTCTTT. This translates into CASSQAGGNTEAFF.

The V and J genes are TRBV4-1 and TRBJ2-3, with a tentative D call TRBD2 (6 bases). Germline assignment: CDR1 MGHRA and CDR2 YSYEKL. The CDR3 runs to 14 residues. Trimming removed 3 bases from V and 6 bases from J, with 13 bases in between. CDR3 coding DNA: TGCGCCAGCAGCCAGTTACTAGCTTTGGATACGCAGTATTTT. The encoded protein is CASSQLLALDTQYF.

The chain links TRBV5-1 to TRBJ2-5; 7 bases agree with TRBD2. Germline loops: CDR1 SGHRS, CDR2 YFSETQ. CDR3 length: 16 amino acids. The ends lost 2 bases at V and 2 bases at J; junction bases unmatched: 9. Written as DNA, the CDR3 is TGCGCCAGCAGCTTCGAGACTAGCTCATCGCAAGAGACCCAGTACTTC. As protein: CASSFETSSSQETQYF.

J is TRBJ2-2 and V is TRBV11-2; D is perhaps TRBD2 (6 bases). The CDR3 runs to 15 residues. Trimming pared 1 base from V and 0 bases from J, leaving 6 bases between. Germline-derived CDR1 and CDR2 are SGHAT and FQNNGV. CDR3 DNA: TGTGCCAGCAGCTTAGGGGGGGCGAACACCGGGGAGCTGTTTTTT. Amino acid sequence: CASSLGGANTGELFF.

This chain connects TRBV12-3 or TRBV12-4 to TRBJ1-3, with TRBD1 as a possible D gene (6 bases). The V end was cut by 11 bases, the J end by 3 bases, with 14 bases between. This CDR3 spans 13 amino acids. CDR3 in amino acids: CASTGRIGNTIYF. The CDR3 nucleotides read TGTGCCTCCACAGGGAGAATTGGAAACACCATATATTTT.

CDR3 loop: CASSVEPSASYEQYF. The DNA for the CDR3 is TGTGCCAGCAGCGTAGAGCCTAGCGCTTCCTACGAGCAGTACTTC. V usage is TRBV9 and J usage is TRBJ2-7; weak D call: TRBD2 (6 bases). Germline V gene sequence: CDR1 SGDLS, CDR2 YYNGEE. The CDR3 sequence is 15 residues long. Trimming took off 0 bases at V and 1 base at J, with 11 bases between the two ends.

This rearrangement joins TRBV7-9 to TRBJ2-3; maybe TRBD1 (5 bases). CDR1 is SEHNR and CDR2 is FQNEAQ in the germline V gene (reference sequence). This CDR3 has 14 amino acids. V was shortened by 5 bases and J by 2 bases, with 11 bases between the two germline ends. DNA of the CDR3: TGTGCCAGCAGCCAGGGATCGGCCACAGATACGCAGTATTTT. As protein: CASSQGSATDTQYF.

This clone was counted once. This chain links TRBV3-1 (or the pseudogene TRBV3-2) with TRBJ1-4, with D perhaps TRBD1 (6 bases). Germline CDR1 LGHDT, CDR2 YNNKEL (reference sequence). The CDR3 is made up of 12 amino acids. Trimming shortened V by 5 bases and J by 10 bases, and 11 bases separated the two germline ends. CDR3 DNA sequence: TGTGCCAGCAGCTACAGGGAGGGAAAACTGTTTTTT. Translating it yields CASSYREGKLFF.

The chain has TRBV7-2 and TRBJ2-3, with 7 bases matching TRBD2. From germline, CDR1 is SGHTA and CDR2 FQGNSA. This CDR3 region has 15 residues. Trimming at V came to 6 bases and at J to 3 bases, leaving 9 bases not matched to a gene. CDR3 DNA sequence: TGTGCCAGCAGGGTGACGGGGGGTAGTACAGATACGCAGTATTTT. Translating gives CASRVTGGSTDTQYF.

There are a few counts of this clone. This chain links TRBV2 with TRBJ1-2; D remains unclear. Germline V gives CDR1 SNHLY, CDR2 FYNNEI. The length of the CDR3 is 13 residues. Trimming removed 4 bases at V and 3 bases at J, with 9 bases between. CDR3 sequence (DNA): TGTGCCAGCAGTGTATCGCGTTACTATGGCTACACCTTC. This translates into CASSVSRYYGYTF.

The sample holds one count of this clone. The V gene is TRBV5-1, the J gene TRBJ1-2; D uncertain. The CDR3 spans 13 residues. Trimming pared 0 bases from V and 2 bases from J, leaving 5 bases between. In germline, CDR1 is SGHRS, CDR2 YFSETQ. The CDR3 region has the DNA TGCGCCAGCAGCTTGGAACAGAACTATGGCTACACCTTC. Translating gives CASSLEQNYGYTF.

The rearrangement joins TRBV20-1 to TRBJ1-2; TRBD1 might be the D (6 bases). Between the trimmed V and J ends, which lost 3 bases and 6 bases, there was a span of 8 bases. The germline CDR1 and CDR2 sequences are DFQATT and SNEGSKA (reference sequence). The CDR3 spans 11 residues. This chain's CDR3 is CSASSGDGYTF. The CDR3 nucleotides read TGCAGTGCTAGCTCAGGGGATGGCTACACCTTC.

This chain connects TRBV24-1 to TRBJ1-2; TRBD1 is a possible D gene (5 bases). The CDR3 is made up of 13 amino acids. Germline-derived CDR1 and CDR2 are KGHDR and SFDVKD. Trimming pared 6 bases from V and 5 bases from J, leaving 12 bases between. CDR3 coding DNA: TGTGCCACCAGTACAGGTGTGGGTTATGGCTACACCTTC. The encoded protein is CATSTGVGYGYTF.

This clone was found a few times. The rearrangement joins TRBV28 to TRBJ1-2; D might be TRBD1 (5 bases). Germline values: CDR1 MDHEN, CDR2 SYDVKM. The ends were cut back, 7 bases at V and 4 bases at J, with 34 bases in the middle. The CDR3 contains 20 residues. CDR3 DNA sequence: TGTGCCAGCACGCCGATTTCCCCGGGACTGCACCGCCCAGTTGTCTATGGCTACACCTTC. Protein: CASTPISPGLHRPVVYGYTF.

The V gene is TRBV10-3, the J gene TRBJ2-1, with TRBD1 matching 9 bases. The V segment lost 7 bases and the J segment 8 bases; nucleotides outside the gene matches: 6. Germline CDR1 ENHRY, CDR2 SYGVKD. CDR3 length: 13 residues. This CDR3 is CAINRDRAYEQFF. The CDR3 region has the DNA TGTGCCATCAACCGGGACAGGGCGTATGAGCAGTTCTTC.

The chain joins TRBV30 to TRBJ1-4, with 7 bases identical to TRBD1. The junction had 2 bases not matched to a gene; V was cut back by 2 bases and J by 8 bases. The CDR3 spans 12 residues. Looked up from germline, CDR1 is GTSNPN and CDR2 is SVGIG (reference sequence). CDR3 loop: CAWSRTGEKLFF. In DNA, the CDR3 is TGTGCCTGGAGTCGGACAGGAGAAAAACTGTTTTTT.

This chain connects TRBV28 to TRBJ1-5; TRBD1 agrees at 7 bases. Germline assignment: CDR1 MDHEN and CDR2 SYDVKM. The J segment lost 5 bases and the V segment lost 6 bases, leaving 4 bases of the junction unmatched. The CDR3 is 13 residues long. CDR3 nucleotide sequence: TGTGCCAGCAGAATTCAGGGGGATCAGCCCCAGCATTTT. This sequence encodes CASRIQGDQPQHF.

The CDR3 region has the DNA TGTGCCAGCAGCTTGATAGTGAACACTGAAGCTTTCTTT. Residues: CASSLIVNTEAFF. The chain employs TRBV5-6 and TRBJ1-1; D is uncertain. The germline CDR1 and CDR2 sequences are SGHDT and YYEEEE. The CDR3 consists of 13 residues. Trimming took 1 base from V and 0 from J, leaving 4 bases between them.

CDR3 DNA: TGTGCCACCAGCGGGACAGGGGTTCAGCCCCAGCATTTT. It specifies CATSGTGVQPQHF. The chain links TRBV15 to TRBJ1-5; 10 nucleotides match TRBD1. The CDR3 spans 13 residues. After removal of 5 bases from V and 6 bases from J, the junction contained 1 base not matched to a gene. The germline V gene encodes CDR1 LNHNV and CDR2 YYDKDF (reference sequence).

The chain combines TRBV6-4 with TRBJ1-1, with D unresolved. V lost 2 bases, J lost 1 base, and 5 bases lay in between. The CDR3 consists of 13 residues. Germline lookup yields CDR1 MRHNA and CDR2 SNTAGT. This CDR3 reads CASSDRSNTEAFF. DNA for the CDR3: TGTGCCAGCAGTGACCGGTCGAACACTGAAGCTTTCTTT.

This clone has more than one count but fewer than ten. V is TRBV4-2 and J is TRBJ2-3, with 11 bases aligning to TRBD2. This CDR3 is built from 16 residues. Germline CDR1 reads LGHNA; CDR2 reads YNFKEQ. Trimming took 0 bases from V and 4 from J; bases not matched to a gene: 3. As DNA, the CDR3 is TGTGCCAGCAGCCAAGACCTAGCGGGGGGATCAGATACGCAGTATTTT. It yields the protein CASSQDLAGGSDTQYF.

This clone was counted a single time. The germline gene is not matched at one end of the junction; a read error may be the cause. CDR3 nucleotides: TGTGCCAGCAGTCAACGGGTCCAGACTGGGAACACCATATATTTT. This gives the protein CASSQRVQTGNTIYF. This sequence joins TRBV6-5 and TRBJ1-3; D is ambiguous. The CDR3 contains 15 residues. Germline values: CDR1 MNHEY, CDR2 SVGAGI.

This clone was seen more than once but under ten times. V and J are TRBV7-6 and TRBJ2-7; TRBD1 matches at 10 bases. V lost 4 bases and J lost 4; bases outside the gene matches: 16. The CDR3 has 18 amino acids. The germline V gene encodes CDR1 SGHVS and CDR2 FNYEAQ. CDR3 loop: CASSSRPTGGTRGYEQYF. As DNA, the CDR3 is TGTGCCAGCAGCTCACGTCCGACAGGGGGCACTAGGGGTTACGAGCAGTACTTC. Filled out from reference TRBV7-6 and TRBJ2-7, the complete variable domain reads GAGVSQSPRYKVTKRGQDVALRCDPISGHVSLYWYRQALGQGPEFLTYFNYEAQQDKSGLPNDRFSAERPEGSISTLTIQRTEQRDSAMYRCASSSRPTGGTRGYEQYFGPGTRLTVT.

This clone was counted only a few times. CDR3 region: CASSQGRRAAGELFF. The CDR3 DNA is TGTGCCAGCAGCCAAGGTCGGAGGGCGGCCGGGGAGCTGTTTTTT. The J gene is TRBJ2-2, the V gene TRBV3-1 (or the pseudogene TRBV3-2); D might be TRBD2 (6 bases). Per the germline V gene, CDR1 is LGHDT and CDR2 is YNNKEL (reference sequence). The V end lost 1 base, the J end lost 6 bases, and 12 bases lay between the germline ends. This CDR3 has 15 amino acids.

The rearrangement links TRBV28 to TRBJ1-5; 9 bases line up with TRBD1. With 3 bases clipped from V and 7 bases from J, the junction kept 10 bases outside the gene matches. CDR1 and CDR2 from the germline V gene are MDHEN and SYDVKM. The CDR3 runs 16 residues. The CDR3 spells CASSFWEGQGRQPQHF. In DNA, the CDR3 is TGTGCCAGCAGTTTTTGGGAAGGACAGGGGAGACAGCCCCAGCATTTT.